A single sample gave rise to the 11 T cell receptor beta chains below, sequenced in a study of Ad26.COV2.S vaccination and SARS-CoV-2 variants. Method: immunoSEQ multiplex PCR; TCRdb's copy keeps in-frame clones and lacks some. Of a few hundred thousand clones listed, about 92% were seen once; the top ten hold 1.5% to 2%. The treatment here: some 19 received Ad26.COV2.S at low or high dose, single or two shots; about 5 received placebo; per-sample allocation not given. Collection of the samples took place on day 63 after the first injection of vaccine or placebo. This specimen was peripheral blood, taken in a trial of Ad26.COV2.S vaccine versus placebo. The origin of the receptors is a person between 18 and 65 years old who received the Ad26.COV2.S COVID-19 vaccine or a placebo.

The V and J genes are TRBV5-6 and TRBJ1-1; D is unclear. Trimming took off 2 bases at V and 0 bases at J, with 5 bases between the two ends. Germline lookup yields CDR1 SGHDT and CDR2 YYEEEE. This CDR3 spans 13 amino acids. The CDR3 loop reads CASSLTVNTEAFF. The DNA of the CDR3 is TGTGCCAGCAGCTTAACAGTGAACACTGAAGCTTTCTTT.

The chain carries TRBV4-3 and TRBJ2-1; 8 bases are shared with TRBD1. CDR1 is LGHNA, CDR2 YSLEER, per germline. The CDR3 totals 17 residues. J was trimmed by 4 bases and V by 1 base; bases with no gene match: 9. DNA of the CDR3: TGCGCCAGCAGCCAAGGGGGGACGGGACAGGCTTACAATGAGCAGTTCTTC. Translating gives CASSQGGTGQAYNEQFF.

The chain combines TRBV6-2 or TRBV6-3 with TRBJ2-3; TRBD1 matches 8 bases. Germline values: CDR1 MNHEY, CDR2 SVGEGT. V trimming: 6 bases; J trimming: 0 bases; junction bases outside the gene matches: 20. The CDR3 is 20 amino acids. CDR3 sequence reads: CASSVLDPPQGGSSTDTQYF. Here the CDR3 DNA reads TGTGCCAGCAGCGTGCTCGATCCCCCACAGGGGGGATCGAGCACAGATACGCAGTATTTT.

The chain recombines TRBV15 with TRBJ1-1; a weak D match, TRBD1 (5 bases). The V gene lost 0 bases and the J gene lost 0 bases, with 8 bases spanning the gap. Germline-derived CDR1 and CDR2 are LNHNV and YYDKDF (reference sequence). This CDR3 comprises 15 residues. Here the CDR3 reads CATSRESGLNTEAFF. For the CDR3, the DNA is TGTGCCACCAGCAGAGAATCGGGGCTGAACACTGAAGCTTTCTTT.

V gene TRBV5-1 combines with J gene TRBJ2-5; D gene ambiguous. The CDR3 spans 14 residues. Trimming removed 2 bases at V and 2 bases at J, with 10 bases between. The germline V gene encodes CDR1 SGHRS and CDR2 YFSETQ. CDR3 DNA: TGCGCCAGCAGCTTATCGGTTGGGCAAGAGACCCAGTACTTC. Translated, it gives CASSLSVGQETQYF. Full variable domain (remainder filled in from reference TRBV5-1 and TRBJ2-5): KAGVTQTPRYLIKTRGQQVTLSCSPISGHRSVSWYQQTPGQGLQFLFEYFSETQRNKGNFPGRFSGRQFSNSRSEMNVSTLELGDSALYLCASSLSVGQETQYFGPGTRLLVL.

The CDR3 here is CAWSVDRGEKLFF. DNA of the CDR3: TGTGCCTGGAGTGTAGACAGGGGAGAAAAACTGTTTTTT. The rearrangement joins TRBV30 to TRBJ1-4; 8 bases fit TRBD1. V dropped 0 bases and J dropped 8; count of bases not matched to a gene: 2. The germline gives CDR1 GTSNPN, CDR2 SVGIG (reference sequence). There are 13 residues in the CDR3. Full variable domain (missing parts from reference TRBV30 and TRBJ1-4): SQTIHQWPATLVQPVGSPLSLECTVEGTSNPNLYWYRQAAGRGLQLLFYSVGIGQISSEVPQNLSASRPQDRQFILSSKKLLLSDSGFYLCAWSVDRGEKLFFGSGTQLSVL.

The chain uses TRBV25-1 and TRBJ1-1; 10 bases map to TRBD1. With V trimmed by 5 bases and J by 1 base, 10 bases remained unmatched. The CDR3 sequence is 17 residues long. Germline assignment: CDR1 MGHDK and CDR2 SYGVNS. CDR3 nucleotide sequence: TGTGCCAGCAGTAAACCGGGACAGGGGCAAGAGAACACTGAAGCTTTCTTT. It codes for CASSKPGQGQENTEAFF.

As to this clone: The same CDR3 can be traced to other DNA sequences in this sample. The V call is TRBV6-5, the J call TRBJ2-7; the match to TRBD1 covers 11 bases. Looked up from germline, CDR1 is MNHEY and CDR2 is SVGAGI. The V and J ends lost 8 bases and 2 bases, in that order; junction bases with no gene match: 2. This CDR3 is 13 amino acids long. The CDR3 region has the DNA TGTGCCAGCCGGACAGGGGGCGCCTACGAGCAGTACTTC. Encoded protein: CASRTGGAYEQYF.

The chain combines TRBV6-5 with TRBJ2-3; D remains ambiguous. Germline V CDR1 and CDR2: MNHEY, SVGAGI. This CDR3 is 15 amino acids long. V was cut by 5 bases and J by 0 bases, with 12 bases left in between. The CDR3 coding sequence is TGTGCCAGCAGTACGACCACCTCTAGCACAGATACGCAGTATTTT. It encodes CASSTTTSSTDTQYF.

The CDR3 DNA reads as TGTGCCAGCTCACGGGGGTTCTACGAGCAGTACTTC. The encoded protein is CASSRGFYEQYF. The chain has TRBV18 and TRBJ2-7, with D perhaps assigned TRBD1 or TRBD2 (5 bases each). CDR3 size: 12 residues. Trimming stripped 4 bases from V and 3 bases from J, with 7 bases between. Germline V gives CDR1 KGHSH, CDR2 LQKENI.

The rearrangement joins TRBV14 to TRBJ1-1; D perhaps matches TRBD1 (5 bases). V lost 5 bases, J lost 10 bases, and 14 bases lay in between. Germline values: CDR1 SGHDN, CDR2 FVKESK. The CDR3 is 12 residues long. The CDR3 here is CASSSLGGGAFF. The CDR3, as DNA: TGTGCCAGCAGCTCCCTGGGGGGGGGAGCTTTCTTT. Complete variable domain (other parts from reference TRBV14 and TRBJ1-1): EAGVTQFPSHSVIEKGQTVTLRCDPISGHDNLYWYRRVMGKEIKFLLHFVKESKQDESGMPNNRFLAERTGGTYSTLKVQPAELEDSGVYFCASSSLGGGAFFGQGTRLTVV.